These T cell receptor beta chains were read from a single sample in a study of T cell responses to AZD1222 COVID-19 vaccine. This table comes from immunoSEQ multiplex PCR, and its TCRdb copy is limited to in-frame clones, with some not included. The sample contains 150,000 to 200,000 clones, approximately 95% of which appear only once. Sequences were derived from peripheral blood, sampled on day 0 of AZD1222 vaccination. Every receptor here comes from an adult in good health. Both conserved end residues are part of each CDR3.

TRBV6-5	TRBJ1-2	CASSSTGGSFGGYTF
TRBV5-1	TRBJ1-4	CASSFGQGDSNEKLFF
TRBV5-8	TRBJ2-7	CASSFVGRNEQYF
TRBV28	TRBJ1-5	CASCPQGAGNQPQHF
TRBV5-6	TRBJ1-5	CASSTRGQPQHF
TRBV6-5	TRBJ1-3	CASSLRQVYSGNTIYF
TRBV28	TRBJ1-3	CASSLDGVGNTIYF
TRBV2	TRBJ1-2	CASSLGQGGYTF
TRBV6-1	TRBJ1-1	CASSGGDFGELNTEAFF
TRBV12-5	TRBJ1-2	CASSIGANYGYTF
TRBV4-1	TRBJ1-2	CASSQVTGGPLYTF
TRBV11-2	TRBJ2-6	CASRRLVVGANVLTF
TRBV4-1	TRBJ2-2	CASSQLRRHTGELFF
TRBV12-3/TRBV12-4	TRBJ1-1	CASRPGQLTEAFF
TRBV6-5	TRBJ2-2	CASSTYVSGELFF
TRBV5-1	TRBJ2-1	CASSLTSGVYNEQFF
TRBV28	TRBJ1-1	CASSLSQTGAATEAFF
TRBV5-4	TRBJ2-7	CASSLYASGRPDEQYF
TRBV10-3	TRBJ1-5	CAISPRQGFNQPQHF
TRBV12-3/TRBV12-4	TRBJ1-3	CASSKTVGNTIYF
TRBV19	TRBJ2-1	CASSIDRSGAGEQFF
TRBV5-1	TRBJ1-2	CASSQGTGTNYGYTF
TRBV3-1/TRBV3-2	TRBJ2-5	CASSQDLTLAGTETQYF
TRBV2	TRBJ1-3	CASIPGPPSGNTIYF
TRBV6-5	TRBJ1-4	CASRLQMASEKLFF
TRBV9	TRBJ1-2	CASSLPLRVLEGYTF
TRBV12-3/TRBV12-4	TRBJ1-1	CASSFVENTEAFF
TRBV27	TRBJ2-3	CASSLGGGLGSDTQYF
TRBV4-2	TRBJ2-2	CASSRTKPGGTGELFF
TRBV7-8	TRBJ1-5	CASSPTGSNQPQHF
TRBV28	TRBJ1-2	CASSIQVGNYGYTF
TRBV5-4	TRBJ2-7	CASSLTGVDEQYF
TRBV5-1	TRBJ2-2	CASSFSTGELFF
TRBV2	TRBJ1-4	CASSPDRDSNEKLFF
TRBV3-1/TRBV3-2	TRBJ2-2	CASSHKEGTGELFF
TRBV29-1	TRBJ1-1	CSVKRTGMNTEAFF
TRBV6-4	TRBJ1-2	CASSVTGYNYGYTF
TRBV9	TRBJ2-7	CASSATAGTVTYEQYF
TRBV10-1	TRBJ1-1	CASSAGREYEAFF
TRBV19	TRBJ2-1	CASSAGQGNEQFF
TRBV7-9	TRBJ1-2	CASSLGVGRGGYTF
TRBV10-3	TRBJ2-7	CASSSRRYEQYF
TRBV27	TRBJ2-5	CASRQRAGTQYF
TRBV7-9	TRBJ1-1	CASSLHAANTEAFF
TRBV9	TRBJ2-2	CASSVSVSAGELFF
TRBV18	TRBJ1-2	CASSPLEEKTGEEGYTF
TRBV7-8	TRBJ2-1	CASSLASGDSGNEQFF
TRBV6-5	TRBJ2-1	CASSLGTGSEQFF
TRBV5-1	TRBJ1-2	CASSLDAYGYTF
TRBV14	TRBJ1-2	CASSRPGQGSYGYTF
TRBV3-1/TRBV3-2	TRBJ2-1	CASSRTGASGSDEQFF
TRBV10-2	TRBJ1-1	CASSGDRVKMNTEAFF
TRBV7-2	TRBJ1-1	CASSLGGGGTEAFF
TRBV18	TRBJ2-1	CASSPTTGNNEQFF